Each of the 21 T cell receptor beta chains below was sequenced from the same sample in a study of CD8+ T cells in alopecia areata. RNA was extracted and reverse transcribed into cDNA as the sequencing template. Assay used: immunoSEQ multiplex PCR; TCRdb lists only in-frame clones, some missing. The repertoire consists of approximately 150,000 clones, with about 70% occurring once and the leading ten covering 10% to 12%. The material was CD8+ T cells sorted from blood, obtained at week 0. The source is a human donor with alopecia areata.

The gene calls are TRBV30 and TRBJ2-3, with 9 bases lining up with TRBD2. The CDR3 is made up of 14 amino acids. V was pared by 4 bases and J by 4 bases, with 6 bases of the junction left unmatched. The germline V gene encodes CDR1 GTSNPN and CDR2 SVGIG (reference sequence). CDR3 bases: TGTGCCTGGACGTTAGCGGGGGTTGCAGATACGCAGTATTTT. Its protein product is CAWTLAGVADTQYF.

This chain joins TRBV7-6 and TRBJ2-1; the D gene is possibly TRBD1 (8 bases). V shed 1 base and J shed 0 bases, with 10 bases lying between them. CDR1 is SGHVS and CDR2 is FNYEAQ in the germline V gene. The CDR3 covers 16 residues. The CDR3 reads CASSLDRGGSYNEQFF. The CDR3 bases are TGTGCCAGCAGCTTAGACAGGGGGGGCTCCTACAATGAGCAGTTCTTC. Using reference TRBV7-6 and TRBJ2-1 for the parts outside the CDR3, the full variable domain is GAGVSQSPRYKVTKRGQDVALRCDPISGHVSLYWYRQALGQGPEFLTYFNYEAQQDKSGLPNDRFSAERPEGSISTLTIQRTEQRDSAMYRCASSLDRGGSYNEQFFGPGTRLTVL.

The chain is built from TRBV15 and TRBJ2-5, with a weak D call TRBD1 (6 bases). V lost 6 bases to trimming and J lost 2 bases, with 16 bases between them. This CDR3 contains 15 residues. Per germline, CDR1 LNHNV and CDR2 YYDKDF (reference sequence). CDR3 sequence: CATRLYGTTQETQYF. CDR3 sequence (DNA): TGTGCCACCAGACTCTACGGGACAACGCAAGAGACCCAGTACTTC.

The rearrangement links TRBV14 to TRBJ2-7; the match to TRBD1 covers 9 bases. V dropped 4 bases and J dropped 4; count of bases not matched to a gene: 8. The CDR3 runs 15 residues. Germline V gene data show CDR1 as SGHDN and CDR2 as FVKESK. CDR3 sequence (DNA): TGTGCCAGCAGCCCTCCGACAGGGGGGTGGTACGAGCAGTACTTC. The encoded protein is CASSPPTGGWYEQYF.

The chain links TRBV27 to TRBJ2-6, with D possibly TRBD1 on 5 matching bases. Trimming removed 5 bases at V and 0 bases at J, with 14 bases between. The CDR3 is 17 residues long. Germline loops: CDR1 MNHEY, CDR2 SMNVEV (reference sequence). This chain's CDR3 is CASSPMTAHSGANVLTF. Written as DNA, the CDR3 is TGTGCCAGCAGTCCCATGACAGCTCACTCTGGGGCCAACGTCCTGACTTTC. Drawing the rest from reference TRBV27 and TRBJ2-6, the complete variable domain is EAQVTQNPRYLITVTGKKLTVTCSQNMNHEYMSWYRQDPGLGLRQIYYSMNVEVTDKGDVPEGYKVSRKEKRNFPLILESPSPNQTSLYFCASSPMTAHSGANVLTFGAGSRLTVL.

The CDR3 region has the DNA TGTGCCAGCAGCCAAGAGGGGGCAGATACGCAGTATTTT. It is translated as CASSQEGADTQYF. The chain carries TRBV4-2 and TRBJ2-3; perhaps D is TRBD1 or TRBD2 (5 bases each). With 0 bases removed from V and 4 bases from J, the gap between germline ends came to 5 bases. Germline lookup yields CDR1 LGHNA and CDR2 YNFKEQ. There are 13 residues in the CDR3.

The gene calls are TRBV18 and TRBJ1-2; TRBD1 aligns across 9 bases. V was clipped by 10 bases and J by 5 bases; unmatched bases: 11. In germline, CDR1 is KGHSH, CDR2 LQKENI. The CDR3 loop spans 14 amino acids. CDR3 amino acids: CATTDWDRAYGYTF. The CDR3 DNA sequence: TGTGCCACCACCGACTGGGACAGGGCGTATGGCTACACCTTC.

The chain employs TRBV4-1 and TRBJ1-6; D gene ambiguous. Germline values: CDR1 MGHRA, CDR2 YSYEKL. V shed 0 bases and J shed 5 bases, with 8 bases lying between them. The CDR3 totals 15 residues. CDR3 sequence (DNA): TGCGCCAGCAGCCAAGAAGCGCAGAATAATTCACCCCTCCACTTT. It specifies CASSQEAQNNSPLHF.

With regard to this clone: Different DNA sequences within this sample yield the same CDR3. This chain connects TRBV29-1 to TRBJ1-1; the D is unclear. The V end lost 6 bases, the J end lost 1 base, and 9 bases lay between the germline ends. Germline V gives CDR1 SQVTM, CDR2 ANQGSEA. There are 12 residues in the CDR3. DNA of the CDR3: TGCAGCGTCCTGGGAGGGAACACTGAAGCTTTCTTT. Translating it yields CSVLGGNTEAFF.

This chain connects TRBV15 to TRBJ2-3, with 9 bases matching TRBD2. Germline values: CDR1 LNHNV, CDR2 YYDKDF (reference sequence). This CDR3 comprises 16 residues. Trimming took 0 bases from V and 2 from J; bases not matched to a gene: 3. The CDR3 loop is CATSREPSGVTDTQYF. CDR3 nucleotides: TGTGCCACCAGCAGAGAGCCTAGCGGGGTCACAGATACGCAGTATTTT.

This clone was seen a few times. V gene TRBV5-1 combines with J gene TRBJ2-7; D gene uncertain. The CDR3 loop spans 14 amino acids. V lost 0 bases and J 5 bases, leaving 12 bases between the germline ends. Germline-derived CDR1 and CDR2 are SGHRS and YFSETQ. CDR3 coding DNA: TGCGCCAGCAGCTTGGCCGGCAGAAAGAACGAGCAGTACTTC. It yields the protein CASSLAGRKNEQYF.

This sequence joins TRBV7-9 and TRBJ2-3; 8 nucleotides agree with TRBD2. CDR1 is SEHNR, CDR2 FQNEAQ, per germline (reference sequence). The CDR3 runs to 15 residues. V shed 3 bases, J shed 4 bases, and the junction held 6 bases outside the gene matches. Here the CDR3 reads CASSFRGGRSDTQYF. DNA for the CDR3: TGTGCCAGCAGCTTTCGGGGGGGCCGGTCAGATACGCAGTATTTT. Filled out from reference TRBV7-9 and TRBJ2-3, the complete variable domain reads DTGVSQNPRHKITKRGQNVTFRCDPISEHNRLYWYRQTLGQGPEFLTYFQNEAQLEKSRLLSDRFSAERPKGSFSTLEIQRTEQGDSAMYLCASSFRGGRSDTQYFGPGTRLTVL.

The chain uses TRBV19 and TRBJ1-2; D unresolved. The V gene lost 8 bases and the J gene lost 0 bases, with 10 bases spanning the gap. The CDR3 totals 13 residues. Germline V lookup: CDR1 LNHDA, CDR2 SQIVND (reference sequence). This CDR3 reads CASFDVTNYGYTF. In nucleotides, the CDR3 is TGTGCCAGTTTTGACGTTACTAACTATGGCTACACCTTC.

The gene calls are TRBV6-5 and TRBJ1-2; D is possibly TRBD1 (6 bases). This CDR3 is built from 16 residues. Trimming shortened V by 4 bases and J by 7 bases, and 22 bases separated the two germline ends. CDR1 and CDR2 (germline): MNHEY, SVGAGI. The CDR3 DNA sequence: TGTGCCAGCAGTTCCCTACCGATACAGGGCGTTGGTGGCTACACCTTC. Translation gives CASSSLPIQGVGGYTF.

This clone has just one count. The rearrangement links TRBV15 to TRBJ2-1; D gene ambiguous. The CDR3 covers 15 residues. CDR1 is LNHNV and CDR2 is YYDKDF in the germline V gene (reference sequence). V was shortened by 1 base and J by 3 bases, with 10 bases between the two germline ends. The CDR3 reads CATSRAVTDYNEQFF. The CDR3 coding sequence is TGTGCCACCAGCAGAGCCGTTACGGACTACAATGAGCAGTTCTTC.

CDR3 residues: CASSPARATETQYF. The CDR3 coding sequence is TGTGCCAGCAGTCCCGCCCGTGCTACGGAGACCCAGTACTTC. The chain employs TRBV13 and TRBJ2-5; D unresolved. Germline CDR1 is PRHDT and CDR2 is FYEKMQ (reference sequence). V was cut by 6 bases and J by 5 bases, with 16 bases left in between. The CDR3 has 14 amino acids.

In this sample, this clone turned up a few times. This chain uses TRBV19 with TRBJ1-1; no clear D gene. Germline V gene sequence: CDR1 LNHDA, CDR2 SQIVND (reference sequence). Trimming cost V 8 bases and J 7 bases, with 8 bases left between them. The CDR3 contains 10 residues. CDR3 bases: TGTGCCAGTTATTATGGTGAAGCTTTCTTT. It codes for CASYYGEAFF.

The chain is built from TRBV4-1 and TRBJ2-7; TRBD1 aligns across 7 bases. Germline CDR1 and CDR2: MGHRA and YSYEKL. The V and J ends lost 4 bases and 4 bases, in that order; junction bases with no gene match: 10. The length of the CDR3 is 15 residues. CDR3 region: CASSLRPGQSYEQYF. CDR3 in DNA: TGCGCCAGCAGCCTTAGACCGGGACAGTCATACGAGCAGTACTTC.

The chain recombines TRBV7-9 with TRBJ2-1; 7 nucleotides agree with TRBD1. The CDR3 covers 14 residues. J lost 8 bases, V lost 5 bases, and 9 bases had no gene match. Per germline, CDR1 SEHNR and CDR2 FQNEAQ (reference sequence). The CDR3 bases are TGTGCCAGCAGCCCCCCGCCAGGGGGATATGAGCAGTTCTTC. Its translation: CASSPPPGGYEQFF. Full variable domain (remainder filled in from reference TRBV7-9 and TRBJ2-1): DTGVSQNPRHKITKRGQNVTFRCDPISEHNRLYWYRQTLGQGPEFLTYFQNEAQLEKSRLLSDRFSAERPKGSFSTLEIQRTEQGDSAMYLCASSPPPGGYEQFFGPGTRLTVL.

The CDR3 DNA is TGTGCCAATATCCGGGCCTCAACCGGGGAGCTGTTTTTT. This translates into CANIRASTGELFF. The V and J genes are TRBV2 and TRBJ2-2; the D is unclear. CDR3 length: 13 residues. Germline lookup yields CDR1 SNHLY and CDR2 FYNNEI. The V and J ends lost 10 bases and 5 bases respectively, with 14 bases between them.

The rearrangement uses TRBV2 and TRBJ1-2; no clear D. From germline, CDR1 is SNHLY and CDR2 FYNNEI. This CDR3 contains 11 residues. Trimming stripped 6 bases from V and 11 bases from J, with 13 bases between. This CDR3 is CASRDAAHYTF. For the CDR3, the DNA is TGTGCCAGCAGGGACGCGGCCCATTACACCTTC.